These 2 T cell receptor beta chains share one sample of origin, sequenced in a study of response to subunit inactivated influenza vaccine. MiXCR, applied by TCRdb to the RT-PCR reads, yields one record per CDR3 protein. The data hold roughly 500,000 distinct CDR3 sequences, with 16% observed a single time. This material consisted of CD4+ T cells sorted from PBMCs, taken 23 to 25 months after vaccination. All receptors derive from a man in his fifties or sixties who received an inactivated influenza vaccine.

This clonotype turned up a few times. DNA for the CDR3: TGTGCCAGCAGCCTCTACCAGGGTACTAACTATGGCTACACCTTC. This sequence encodes CASSLYQGTNYGYTF. The chain couples TRBV7-2 to TRBJ1-2; possibly TRBD1 for D (5 bases). Trimming took off 5 bases at V and 0 bases at J, with 13 bases between the two ends. CDR1 and CDR2 (germline): SGHTA, FQGNSA. This CDR3 has 15 amino acids.

The CDR3 spells CAWSTPQRETRETQYF. DNA for the CDR3: TGTGCCTGGAGTACTCCCCAGCGGGAGACCCGGGAGACCCAGTACTTC. The chain is built from TRBV30 and TRBJ2-5; TRBD2 matches at 8 bases. V lost 2 bases, J lost 5 bases, and 13 bases stayed unmatched. From germline, CDR1 is GTSNPN and CDR2 SVGIG (reference sequence). The CDR3 extends over 16 amino acids.